This T cell receptor beta chain was observed in a study of breast tumors, draining lymph nodes, adjacent tissues. Using its own MiXCR run on the multiplex PCR reads, TCRdb lists one record per CDR3 protein. The sample carries 290,000 or so distinct CDR3 sequences, around 31% recorded once. Samples came from axillary lymph nodes draining the breast cancer. Regarding the study as a whole: Findings are consistent with lymph node origin and intratumoral expansion of most tumor T cells. Tumor repertoires ranked between lymph nodes and nontumor tissue in diversity, with V and J gene preferences. Luminal-like breast cancer showed significantly greater tumor-nontumor repertoire similarity than basal-like breast cancer did. The lymph node origin of tumor T cells was framed as consistent with a hypothesis, not demonstrated.

V was cut by 9 bases and J by 3 bases, with 13 bases left in between. The CDR3 is 12 residues long. CDR1 and CDR2 (germline): SGHRS, YFSETQ. Remarks on this clonotype: Its antigen remains unidentified.

V is TRBV5-1 and J is TRBJ2-7; no reliable D call. This TCR was sampled from a female donor with breast cancer. Some clones in this sample may be carry-over from other donors' samples. The sample was axillary lymph node tissue. The CDR3 DNA reads TGCGCCACACCCCTGAAGGTCTACGAGCAGTACTTC. Residues: CATPLKVYEQYF.